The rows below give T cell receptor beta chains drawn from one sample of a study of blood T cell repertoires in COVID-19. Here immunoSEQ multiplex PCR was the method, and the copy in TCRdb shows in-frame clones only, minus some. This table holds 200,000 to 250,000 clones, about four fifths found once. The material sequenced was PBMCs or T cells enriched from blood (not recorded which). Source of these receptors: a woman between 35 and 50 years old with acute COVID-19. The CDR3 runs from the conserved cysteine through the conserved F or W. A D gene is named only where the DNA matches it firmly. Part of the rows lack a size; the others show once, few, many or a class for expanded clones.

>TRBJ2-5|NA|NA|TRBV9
CASSVATEETQYF
TGTGCCAGCAGCGTGGCGACAGAAGAGACCCAGTACTTC
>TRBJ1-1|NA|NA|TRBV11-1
CASSLGQVNTEAFF
TGTGCCAGCAGCTTAGGACAGGTGAACACTGAAGCTTTCTTT
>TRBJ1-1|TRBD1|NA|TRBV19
CASSVMGQGSTEAFF
TGTGCCAGTAGTGTCATGGGACAGGGGAGCACTGAAGCTTTCTTT
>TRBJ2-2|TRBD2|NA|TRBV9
CASSVLAGGPQPGELFF
TGTGCCAGCAGCGTACTAGCGGGAGGGCCGCAACCCGGGGAGCTGTTTTTT
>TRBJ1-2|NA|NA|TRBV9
CASSADLMPGYTF
TGTGCCAGCAGCGCCGATCTAATGCCCGGCTACACCTTC
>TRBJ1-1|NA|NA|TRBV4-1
CASSPGNGWEAFF
TGCGCCAGCAGCCCTGGTAACGGGTGGGAAGCTTTCTTT
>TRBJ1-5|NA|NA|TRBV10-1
CASSESIDQPQHF
TGCGCCAGCAGTGAGTCTATAGATCAGCCCCAGCATTTT
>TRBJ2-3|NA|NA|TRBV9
CASSVQGGGDTDTQYF
TGTGCCAGCAGCGTACAGGGGGGAGGAGACACAGATACGCAGTATTTT
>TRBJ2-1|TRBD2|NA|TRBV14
CASSPLSLAGAYNEQFF
TGTGCCAGCAGCCCCCTATCACTAGCGGGAGCCTACAATGAGCAGTTCTTC
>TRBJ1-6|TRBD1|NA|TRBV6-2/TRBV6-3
CASSYLQGNSPLHF
TGTGCCAGCAGTTACTTACAGGGGAATTCACCCCTCCACTTT
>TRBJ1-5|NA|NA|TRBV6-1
CASSEDNNQPQHF
TGTGCCAGCAGTGAAGATAACAATCAGCCCCAGCATTTT
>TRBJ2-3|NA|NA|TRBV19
CASKATGRADTQYF
TGTGCCAGCAAGGCGACGGGGAGAGCAGATACGCAGTATTTT
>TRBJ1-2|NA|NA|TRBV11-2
CASMVVDGYTF
TGTGCCAGCATGGTAGTGGATGGCTACACCTTC
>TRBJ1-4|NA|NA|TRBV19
CASSWGKGATNEKLFF
TGTGCCAGTAGCTGGGGAAAAGGGGCAACTAATGAAAAACTGTTTTTT
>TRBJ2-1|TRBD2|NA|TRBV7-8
CASSLVGTSFNEQFF
TGTGCCAGCAGCTTAGTCGGGACTAGCTTCAATGAGCAGTTCTTC
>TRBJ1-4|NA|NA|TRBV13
CASSLVRGQKLFF
TGTGCCAGCAGCCTGGTGCGGGGCCAAAAACTGTTTTTT
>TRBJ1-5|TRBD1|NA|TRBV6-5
CASLGTASNQPQHF
TGTGCCAGCTTGGGGACAGCGAGCAATCAGCCCCAGCATTTT
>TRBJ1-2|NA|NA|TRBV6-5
CASSWTRGPNYGYTF
TGTGCCAGCAGCTGGACGAGAGGGCCCAACTATGGCTACACCTTC
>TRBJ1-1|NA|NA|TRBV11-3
CASSLGFGTEAFF
TGTGCCAGCAGCTTAGGATTCGGGACAGAAGCTTTCTTT
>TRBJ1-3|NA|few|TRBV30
CAWNADRFSSGNTIYF
TGTGCCTGGAACGCAGACAGGTTCAGCTCTGGAAACACCATATATTTT
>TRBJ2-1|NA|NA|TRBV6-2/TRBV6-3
CASSSEYNNEQFF
TGTGCCAGCAGTTCCGAATACAACAATGAGCAGTTCTTC
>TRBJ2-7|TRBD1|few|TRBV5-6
CASSRQGMRYEQYF
TGTGCCAGCAGCAGACAGGGAATGCGTTACGAGCAGTACTTC
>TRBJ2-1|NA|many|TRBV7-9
CASSLLQGSNEQFF
TGTGCCAGCAGCTTACTACAGGGAAGCAATGAGCAGTTCTTC
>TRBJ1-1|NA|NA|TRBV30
CAWIRGSLINTEAFF
TGTGCCTGGATCAGGGGTTCGTTAATTAACACTGAAGCTTTCTTT
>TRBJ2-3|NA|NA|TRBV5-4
CASRLSGRTDTQYF
TGTGCCAGCAGGCTATCGGGGAGGACAGATACGCAGTATTTT
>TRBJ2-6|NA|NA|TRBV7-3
CASSLRGTSGANVLTF
TGTGCCAGCAGCTTACGGGGTACTTCTGGGGCCAACGTCCTGACTTTC
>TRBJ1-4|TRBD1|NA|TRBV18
CASSPPGQTNEKLFF
TGTGCCAGCTCACCACCGGGACAGACTAATGAAAAACTGTTTTTT
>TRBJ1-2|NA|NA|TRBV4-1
CASSRGGGRELYGYTF
TGCGCCAGCAGTCGCGGCGGCGGCAGGGAACTCTATGGCTACACCTTC
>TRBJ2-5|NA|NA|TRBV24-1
CATSDHLGVGVETQYF
TGTGCCACCAGTGACCACCTGGGAGTTGGGGTCGAGACCCAGTACTTC
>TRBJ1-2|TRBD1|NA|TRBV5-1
CASSKGQEGYGYTF
TGCGCCAGCAGCAAGGGACAGGAAGGCTATGGCTACACCTTC
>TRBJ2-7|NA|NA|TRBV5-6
CASSLVGANEQYF
TGTGCCAGCAGCTTGGTGGGGGCGAACGAGCAGTACTTC
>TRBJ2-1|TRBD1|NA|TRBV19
CASMGTVNEQFF
TGTGCCAGTATGGGGACAGTGAATGAGCAGTTCTTC
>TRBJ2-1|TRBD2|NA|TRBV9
CASGTSGGYNEQFF
TGTGCCAGCGGGACTAGCGGGGGATACAATGAGCAGTTCTTC
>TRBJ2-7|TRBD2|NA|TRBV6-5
CASSISSGSFEQYF
TGTGCCAGCAGCATCTCTAGCGGGAGCTTCGAGCAGTACTTC
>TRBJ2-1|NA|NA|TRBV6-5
CASSTRDLYNEQFF
TGTGCCAGCAGTACGAGGGATCTATACAATGAGCAGTTCTTC
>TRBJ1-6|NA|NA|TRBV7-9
CATPGPHLAGDSPLHF
TGTGCCACCCCGGGTCCCCATCTCGCGGGGGATTCACCCCTCCACTTT
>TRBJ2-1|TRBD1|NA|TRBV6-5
CASSSRQGYNEQFF
TGTGCCAGCAGTTCCCGACAGGGTTATAATGAGCAGTTCTTC
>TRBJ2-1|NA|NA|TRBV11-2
CAILLVGNEQFF
TGTGCCATCCTACTAGTAGGTAATGAGCAGTTCTTC
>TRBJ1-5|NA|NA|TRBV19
CASSNRVAGQPQHF
TGTGCCAGTAGCAACAGGGTAGCGGGTCAGCCCCAGCATTTT
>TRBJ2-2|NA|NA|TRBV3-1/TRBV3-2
CASSRRQDLNTGELFF
TGTGCCAGCAGCCGCCGACAGGACTTGAACACCGGGGAGCTGTTTTTT